The 10 T cell receptor beta chains listed next were all sequenced from one sample in a study of T cells in Graves' hyperthyroidism and ophthalmopathy. Amplification targeted TCR beta CDR3 regions from RNA transcripts. RT-PCR in the first round (using the HTBI primer set) targeted the TCR CDR3. MiXCR, run by TCRdb on the multiplex PCR reads, gives a single entry per CDR3 protein. The repertoire holds under 250,000 distinct CDR3 sequences, with roughly a sixth as singletons. Sequencing input: blood. These receptors were collected from a woman between 45 and 65 years old with Graves' hyperthyroidism.

This CDR3 is CSAAGTGGFVSGANVLTF. CDR3 DNA: TGCAGTGCCGCGGGGACAGGGGGCTTTGTATCTGGGGCCAACGTCCTGACTTTC. The J gene is TRBJ2-6, the V gene TRBV20-1; 12 bases are a match to TRBD1. The V and J ends lost 6 bases and 1 base, in that order; junction bases with no gene match: 10. The CDR3 runs 18 residues. Germline loops: CDR1 DFQATT, CDR2 SNEGSKA (reference sequence).

This clonotype was counted ten times or more. The J gene is TRBJ1-1, the V gene TRBV5-1, with a weak D call TRBD1 (5 bases). The CDR3 has 16 amino acids. The V gene lost 5 bases and the J gene lost 1 base, with 18 bases spanning the gap. In germline, CDR1 is SGHRS, CDR2 YFSETQ. Here the CDR3 reads CASSQGRASSNTEAFF. CDR3 nucleotide sequence: TGCGCCAGCAGTCAGGGTCGCGCTTCCTCGAACACTGAAGCTTTCTTT.

This clonotype was detected ten times or more. The chain combines TRBV20-1 with TRBJ1-5; 8 bases agree with TRBD1. CDR3 length: 19 residues. Trimming at V came to 1 base and at J to 4 bases, leaving 18 bases not matched to a gene. Germline-derived CDR1 and CDR2 are DFQATT and SNEGSKA (reference sequence). The CDR3 DNA follows: TGCAGTGCTAGAGGGGCCGGGACAGGACCTTCTTGGGTTAATCAGCCCCAGCATTTT. Its protein is CSARGAGTGPSWVNQPQHF.

This clonotype came up many times. V usage is TRBV2 and J usage is TRBJ1-2; TRBD1 is a possible D gene (6 bases). With 5 bases removed from V and 6 bases from J, the gap between germline ends came to 16 bases. The CDR3 is 14 amino acids. Germline CDR1 reads SNHLY; CDR2 reads FYNNEI. CDR3 nucleotide sequence: TGTGCCAGCAGTACCACGGGGGCGCTTAATGGCTACACCTTC. Its protein product is CASSTTGALNGYTF. The complete variable domain, with remaining parts taken from reference TRBV2 and TRBJ1-2, reads EPEVTQTPSHQVTQMGQEVILRCVPISNHLYFYWYRQILGQKVEFLVSFYNNEISEKSEIFDDQFSVERPDGSNFTLKIRSTKLEDSAMYFCASSTTGALNGYTFGSGTRLTVV.

As concerns this clonotype: Just one base apart from a much larger clone, this may be a read error. The chain employs TRBV5-1 and TRBJ2-7, with D possibly matching TRBD2 (6 bases). The tail of the sequence fits TRBJ2-1 better, so the J call may be wrong. This CDR3 is built from 16 residues. Germline CDR1 and CDR2: SGHRS and YFSETQ. The CDR3 here is CASSLGDGGTTYEQFF. DNA for the CDR3: TGCGCCAGCAGCTTGGGGGATGGCGGGACGACCTACGAGCAGTTCTTC.

This clonotype was found many times. This chain connects TRBV28 to TRBJ1-3; D gene ambiguous. The length of the CDR3 is 13 residues. Germline lookup yields CDR1 MDHEN and CDR2 SYDVKM. The V gene lost 2 bases and the J gene lost 3 bases, with 5 bases spanning the gap. CDR3 bases: TGTGCCAGCAGTTTAAATTATGGAAACACCATATATTTT. It specifies CASSLNYGNTIYF. Full variable domain (missing parts from reference TRBV28 and TRBJ1-3): DVKVTQSSRYLVKRTGEKVFLECVQDMDHENMFWYRQDPGLGLRLIYFSYDVKMKEKGDIPEGYSVSREKKERFSLILESASTNQTSMYLCASSLNYGNTIYFGEGSWLTVV.

The rearrangement joins TRBV11-3 to TRBJ2-7; a weak D match, TRBD1 (5 bases). This CDR3 comprises 14 residues. V dropped 6 bases and J dropped 2 bases, with 14 bases sitting between them. The germline V gene encodes CDR1 SGHNT and CDR2 YENEEA. CDR3 in amino acids: CASRPKTATYEQYF. DNA of the CDR3: TGTGCCAGCAGACCTAAGACAGCCACCTACGAGCAGTACTTC.

The V gene is TRBV6-5, the J gene TRBJ2-1; TRBD2 might be the D (5 bases). Germline V gene data show CDR1 as MNHEY and CDR2 as SVGAGI. V was trimmed by 5 bases and J by 0 bases, leaving 14 bases between them. The CDR3 runs to 16 residues. The DNA for the CDR3 is TGTGCCAGCAGTACGCGAGGTGGGAGCTCCTACAATGAGCAGTTCTTC. Translated: CASSTRGGSSYNEQFF.

The V gene is TRBV18, the J gene TRBJ1-5; TRBD1 matches at 7 bases. V lost 6 bases, J lost 5 bases, and 10 bases stayed unmatched. Germline V gene sequence: CDR1 KGHSH, CDR2 LQKENI. This CDR3 is 15 amino acids long. As DNA, the CDR3 is TGTGCCAGCTCTACGGGGGACAGTACATATCAGCCCCAGCATTTT. As protein: CASSTGDSTYQPQHF. Full variable domain (missing parts from reference TRBV18 and TRBJ1-5): NAGVMQNPRHLVRRRGQEARLRCSPMKGHSHVYWYRQLPEEGLKFMVYLQKENIIDESGMPKERFSAEFPKEGPSILRIQQVVRGDSAAYFCASSTGDSTYQPQHFGDGTRLSIL.

Written as DNA, the CDR3 is TGTGCCACCGAACCGAACGGGGCCTTCTACAATGAGCAGTTCTTC. Translating it yields CATEPNGAFYNEQFF. The chain combines TRBV24-1 with TRBJ2-1; D might be TRBD1 or TRBD2, each matching 5 bases. Germline V gene lookup returns CDR1 KGHDR and CDR2 SFDVKD. The CDR3 is made up of 15 amino acids. The V end was cut by 9 bases, the J end by 3 bases, with 17 bases between.